This TCR beta chain was sequenced during a study of spatial heterogeneity in lung cancer. Study information: Where they were available, follow-up PBMC samples were sequenced, at a median of about 2 years after resection.

Comments on this clonotype: The antigen is not known.

Each CDR3 protein gets one entry after TCRdb re-called the 5' RACE reads with MiXCR. Of tens of thousands of distinct CDR3 sequences in the sample, about 7.9% are singletons; the top ten hold 9.4%. Study-wide points: TCRs found ubiquitously expanded in tumor appeared in blood more at resection than at follow-up.

This CDR3 is 14 amino acids long. Germline-derived CDR1 and CDR2 are SQVTM and ANQGSEA. Losses at the gene ends were 4 bases for V and 3 bases for J; bases not matched to a gene: 5. Stated time point: blood at routine non-recurrence follow-up after resection. The sample in question was PBMCs, obtained at follow-up. This chain connects TRBV29-1 to TRBJ2-2; 7 nucleotides match TRBD2. The receptor's source is a male donor with early-stage non-small cell lung cancer. CDR3 in DNA: TGCAGCGTTGTCGGGGGGACGGACACCGGGGAGCTGTTTTTT. It codes for CSVVGGTDTGELFF.